These 22 T cell receptor beta chains were all obtained from the same sample, sequenced in a study of T cell responses to AZD1222 COVID-19 vaccine. Method: immunoSEQ multiplex PCR; TCRdb's copy keeps in-frame clones and lacks some. The sample lists 80,000 to 100,000 clones; 75% to 90% were seen once. Sequencing used peripheral blood, obtained on day 0 of AZD1222 vaccination. These receptors all come from an adult in good health.

This chain connects TRBV5-4 to TRBJ2-7; TRBD2 matches 10 bases. The germline gives CDR1 SGHNT, CDR2 YYREEE (reference sequence). The CDR3 is 14 residues long. J gave up 1 base and V 4 bases, and 2 bases lay outside the gene matches. The CDR3 DNA reads TGTGCCAGCAGCAAGGGACTAGCGTCCTACGAGCAGTACTTC. This translates into CASSKGLASYEQYF.

This chain uses TRBV28 with TRBJ1-1, with a tentative D call TRBD1 (6 bases). V was cut by 7 bases and J by 0 bases, with 18 bases left in between. CDR3 size: 16 residues. Per germline, CDR1 MDHEN and CDR2 SYDVKM. DNA for the CDR3: TGTGCCAGCACCTCTACCGGGACACCTGTGAACACTGAAGCTTTCTTT. Protein product: CASTSTGTPVNTEAFF.

The genes are TRBV28 and TRBJ2-5, with a tentative D call TRBD1 (5 bases). The CDR3 has 14 residues. V lost 3 bases and J 0 bases, leaving 8 bases between the germline ends. Looked up from germline, CDR1 is MDHEN and CDR2 is SYDVKM. The CDR3 coding sequence is TGTGCCAGCAGTTTCAGGGATTACCAAGAGACCCAGTACTTC. It specifies CASSFRDYQETQYF.

The CDR3 sequence is CASSEQGEDYGYTF. The CDR3 DNA is TGTGCCAGCAGTGAACAGGGGGAGGACTATGGCTACACCTTC. The V gene is TRBV2, the J gene TRBJ1-2; 7 bases fit TRBD1. The CDR3 is made up of 14 amino acids. The V gene's germline CDR1 is SNHLY and CDR2 FYNNEI. V was clipped by 2 bases and J by 3 bases; unmatched bases: 3.

The V and J genes are TRBV4-1 and TRBJ1-4; 9 bases are a match to TRBD1. V lost 4 bases and J lost 4; bases outside the gene matches: 7. From germline, CDR1 is MGHRA and CDR2 YSYEKL. This CDR3 has 16 amino acids. Here the CDR3 DNA reads TGCGCCAGCAGCCTATTCGCGGGACAGGGTAATGAAAAACTGTTTTTT. Protein: CASSLFAGQGNEKLFF.

This chain joins TRBV19 and TRBJ1-4; D is unresolved. V gave up 5 bases and J gave up 8 bases, with 18 bases separating them. This CDR3 region has 15 residues. From germline, CDR1 is LNHDA and CDR2 SQIVND (reference sequence). This CDR3 reads CASSPRAPGEEKLFF. CDR3 coding DNA: TGTGCCAGTAGTCCACGGGCCCCCGGGGAAGAAAAACTGTTTTTT. The whole variable domain, remainder taken from reference TRBV19 and TRBJ1-4, is DGGITQSPKYLFRKEGQNVTLSCEQNLNHDAMYWYRQDPGQGLRLIYYSQIVNDFQKGDIAEGYSVSREKKESFPLTVTSAQKNPTAFYLCASSPRAPGEEKLFFGSGTQLSVL.

CDR3 protein: CASSLLTGGPYGYTF. CDR3 DNA sequence: TGCGCCAGCAGCCTACTGACAGGGGGTCCCTATGGCTACACCTTC. The chain carries TRBV4-1 and TRBJ1-2, with 9 bases lining up with TRBD1. Looked up from germline, CDR1 is MGHRA and CDR2 is YSYEKL. CDR3 length: 15 residues. Trimming cost V 4 bases and J 4 bases; bases outside gene matches: 7.

This chain joins TRBV30 and TRBJ1-5; TRBD1 aligns across 9 bases. The CDR3 is made up of 17 amino acids. Germline V gives CDR1 GTSNPN, CDR2 SVGIG (reference sequence). Losses at the gene ends were 8 bases for V and 0 bases for J; bases not matched to a gene: 14. The CDR3 DNA follows: TGTGCCCCGAGAACAGGGGGCGCGTCTTATAGCAATCAGCCCCAGCATTTT. This gives the protein CAPRTGGASYSNQPQHF.

The rearrangement links TRBV19 to TRBJ1-4; D is possibly TRBD1 (6 bases). Looked up from germline, CDR1 is LNHDA and CDR2 is SQIVND (reference sequence). The CDR3 has 13 amino acids. V was shortened by 6 bases and J by 1 base, with 6 bases between the two germline ends. In nucleotides, the CDR3 is TGTGCCAGTAGGGACAGAACTAATGAAAAACTGTTTTTT. Encoded protein: CASRDRTNEKLFF.

V is TRBV20-1 and J is TRBJ1-2; perhaps TRBD1 as D (5 bases). This CDR3 spans 15 amino acids. V was cut by 3 bases and J by 4 bases, with 18 bases left in between. Per germline, CDR1 DFQATT and CDR2 SNEGSKA (reference sequence). The chain's CDR3 is CSASRLGEYGYGYTF. The CDR3 coding sequence is TGCAGTGCTAGTCGGTTAGGGGAATATGGCTATGGCTACACCTTC.

The chain carries TRBV28 and TRBJ1-2; D is undetermined. Germline lookup yields CDR1 MDHEN and CDR2 SYDVKM. Trimming pared 6 bases from V and 2 bases from J, leaving 19 bases between. This CDR3 contains 16 residues. The CDR3 bases are TGTGCCAGCAGCGCCGCGGGGAGGGTCTCAAACTATGGCTACACCTTC. It is translated as CASSAAGRVSNYGYTF.

This clone was observed a handful of times. The V call is TRBV6-5, the J call TRBJ1-1; 7 bases map to TRBD1. Trimming cost V 2 bases and J 5 bases; bases outside gene matches: 2. This CDR3 is 13 amino acids long. CDR1 is MNHEY and CDR2 is SVGAGI in the germline V gene. CDR3 DNA: TGTGCCAGCAGTTACAACAGGGGAACTGAAGCTTTCTTT. This sequence encodes CASSYNRGTEAFF.

V gene TRBV18 combines with J gene TRBJ1-2; TRBD1 is a possible D gene (6 bases). From germline, CDR1 is KGHSH and CDR2 LQKENI. With 6 bases removed from V and 4 bases from J, the gap between germline ends came to 18 bases. This CDR3 is 15 amino acids long. The CDR3 sequence: CASSLEQGRGYGYTF. The DNA of the CDR3 is TGTGCCAGCTCCCTTGAACAGGGCAGGGGCTATGGCTACACCTTC.

This clone was seen a handful of times. The J gene is TRBJ2-7, the V gene TRBV7-3; tentatively, D is TRBD2 (6 bases). Germline loops: CDR1 SGHTA, CDR2 FQGTGA. V shed 5 bases and J shed 0 bases, with 14 bases lying between them. This CDR3 spans 15 amino acids. The CDR3 DNA is TGTGCCAGCAGCCAAGCGGCTAGCGACTCCTACGAGCAGTACTTC. Protein sequence: CASSQAASDSYEQYF.

A single count supports this clone. V and J are TRBV7-3 and TRBJ2-1; no reliable D call. Germline V gene data show CDR1 as SGHTA and CDR2 as FQGTGA. CDR3 length equals 14 residues. Trimming stripped 0 bases from V and 6 bases from J, with 9 bases between. The CDR3 DNA reads TGTGCCAGCAGCTTAACTCCCTTCACCAATGAGCAGTTCTTC. This translates into CASSLTPFTNEQFF. Using reference TRBV7-3 and TRBJ2-1 for the parts outside the CDR3, the full variable domain is GAGVSQTPSNKVTEKGKYVELRCDPISGHTALYWYRQSLGQGPEFLIYFQGTGAADDSGLPNDRFFAVRPEGSVSTLKIQRTERGDSAVYLCASSLTPFTNEQFFGPGTRLTVL.

CDR3 in DNA: TGTGCCAGCAGCTTAAAGTCTAACACCGGGGAGCTGTTTTTT. It yields the protein CASSLKSNTGELFF. This rearrangement joins TRBV7-3 to TRBJ2-2; D is unclear. Per germline, CDR1 SGHTA and CDR2 FQGTGA. With 1 base removed from V and 2 bases from J, the gap between germline ends came to 5 bases. The CDR3 runs 14 residues. The full variable domain, rest sourced from reference TRBV7-3 and TRBJ2-2, is GAGVSQTPSNKVTEKGKYVELRCDPISGHTALYWYRQSLGQGPEFLIYFQGTGAADDSGLPNDRFFAVRPEGSVSTLKIQRTERGDSAVYLCASSLKSNTGELFFGEGSRLTVL.

The V and J genes are TRBV7-2 and TRBJ2-7, with D possibly being TRBD2 (7 bases). This CDR3 spans 15 amino acids. Trimming left V 9 bases short and J 0 bases short, with 18 bases between. Germline V gives CDR1 SGHTA, CDR2 FQGNSA. CDR3 coding DNA: TGTGCCAGTAAACCCCAGGGGAGGGTCTCCTACGAGCAGTACTTC. Translation: CASKPQGRVSYEQYF.

The CDR3 reads CASSQGLAAPDTQYF. The CDR3 DNA follows: TGCGCCAGCAGCCAAGGACTAGCGGCCCCGGATACGCAGTATTTT. This chain links TRBV4-3 with TRBJ2-3, with TRBD2 identical over 9 bases. Germline V lookup: CDR1 LGHNA, CDR2 YSLEER. V lost 1 base to trimming and J lost 6 bases; unmatched junction nucleotides: 5. CDR3 size: 15 residues.

The J gene is TRBJ2-7, the V gene TRBV18; possible D gene TRBD1, 5 bases. V lost 3 bases to trimming and J lost 7 bases, with 13 bases between them. The CDR3 contains 13 residues. Germline lookup yields CDR1 KGHSH and CDR2 LQKENI. CDR3 sequence reads: CASSPPGMGEQYF. The CDR3 nucleotides are TGTGCCAGCTCACCCCCAGGGATGGGGGAGCAGTACTTC. Using reference TRBV18 and TRBJ2-7 for the parts outside the CDR3, the full variable domain is NAGVMQNPRHLVRRRGQEARLRCSPMKGHSHVYWYRQLPEEGLKFMVYLQKENIIDESGMPKERFSAEFPKEGPSILRIQQVVRGDSAAYFCASSPPGMGEQYFGPGTRLTVT.

Only one count was recorded for this clone. V usage is TRBV7-8 and J usage is TRBJ1-5, with 7 bases identical to TRBD1. Germline CDR1 reads SGHVS; CDR2 reads FQNEAQ. V lost 4 bases and J lost 6; bases outside the gene matches: 15. There are 17 residues in the CDR3. Written as DNA, the CDR3 is TGTGCCAGCAGCTCCAAGATTCAGGGGGAAAGGACTCAGCCCCAGCATTTT. Translating it yields CASSSKIQGERTQPQHF.

The chain joins TRBV6-1 to TRBJ1-1, with D uncertain. V lost 2 bases, J lost 5 bases, and 9 bases lay in between. CDR1 MNHNS and CDR2 SASEGT come from the germline V gene. The CDR3 extends over 13 amino acids. In DNA form, the CDR3 reads TGTGCCAGCAGTGAAATCTGGGTGACTGAAGCTTTCTTT. This translates into CASSEIWVTEAFF.

This clone has only a few counts. The genes are TRBV30 and TRBJ2-5; TRBD2 aligns across 7 bases. CDR3 length equals 14 residues. Germline V gene lookup returns CDR1 GTSNPN and CDR2 SVGIG (reference sequence). V was pared by 0 bases and J by 4 bases, with 5 bases of the junction left unmatched. The CDR3 loop reads CAWSVGGEGETQYF. For the CDR3, the DNA is TGTGCCTGGAGTGTAGGCGGGGAGGGAGAGACCCAGTACTTC.